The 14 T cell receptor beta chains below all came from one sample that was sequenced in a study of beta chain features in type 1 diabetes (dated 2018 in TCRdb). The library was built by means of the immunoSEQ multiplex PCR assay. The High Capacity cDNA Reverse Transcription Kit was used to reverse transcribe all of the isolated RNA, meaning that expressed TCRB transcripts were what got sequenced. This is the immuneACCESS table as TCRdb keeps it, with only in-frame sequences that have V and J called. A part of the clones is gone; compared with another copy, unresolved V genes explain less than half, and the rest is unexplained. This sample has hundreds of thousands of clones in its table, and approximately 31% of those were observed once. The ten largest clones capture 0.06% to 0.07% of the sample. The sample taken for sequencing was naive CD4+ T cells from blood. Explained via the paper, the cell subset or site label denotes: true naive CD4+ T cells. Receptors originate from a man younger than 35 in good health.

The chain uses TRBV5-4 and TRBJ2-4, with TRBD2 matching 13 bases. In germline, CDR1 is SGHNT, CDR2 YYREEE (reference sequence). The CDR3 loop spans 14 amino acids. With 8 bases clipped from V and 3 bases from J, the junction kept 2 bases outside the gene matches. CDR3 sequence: CASGLAGVKNIQYF. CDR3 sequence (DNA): TGTGCCAGTGGACTAGCGGGAGTCAAAAACATTCAGTACTTC.

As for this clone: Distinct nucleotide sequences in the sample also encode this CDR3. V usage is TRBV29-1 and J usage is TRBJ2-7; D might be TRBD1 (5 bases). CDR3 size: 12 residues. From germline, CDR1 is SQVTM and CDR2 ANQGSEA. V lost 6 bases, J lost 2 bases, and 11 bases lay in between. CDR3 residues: CSVGQGAYEQYF. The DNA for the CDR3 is TGCAGCGTGGGGCAGGGTGCCTACGAGCAGTACTTC.

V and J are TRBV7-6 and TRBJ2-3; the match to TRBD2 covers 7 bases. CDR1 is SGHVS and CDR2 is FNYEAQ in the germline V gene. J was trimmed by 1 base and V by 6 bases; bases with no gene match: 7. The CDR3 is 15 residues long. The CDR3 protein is CASRSLAGRTDTQYF. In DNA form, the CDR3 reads TGTGCCAGCAGGTCGTTAGCGGGCCGCACAGATACGCAGTATTTT. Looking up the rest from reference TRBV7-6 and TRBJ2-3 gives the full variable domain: GAGVSQSPRYKVTKRGQDVALRCDPISGHVSLYWYRQALGQGPEFLTYFNYEAQQDKSGLPNDRFSAERPEGSISTLTIQRTEQRDSAMYRCASRSLAGRTDTQYFGPGTRLTVL.

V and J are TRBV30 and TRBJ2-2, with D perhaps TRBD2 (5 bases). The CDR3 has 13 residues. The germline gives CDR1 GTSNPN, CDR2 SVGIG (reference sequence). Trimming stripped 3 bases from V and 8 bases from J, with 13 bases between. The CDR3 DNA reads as TGTGCCTGGAGGCCACGCGGGCCTGGGGAGCTGTTTTTT. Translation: CAWRPRGPGELFF.

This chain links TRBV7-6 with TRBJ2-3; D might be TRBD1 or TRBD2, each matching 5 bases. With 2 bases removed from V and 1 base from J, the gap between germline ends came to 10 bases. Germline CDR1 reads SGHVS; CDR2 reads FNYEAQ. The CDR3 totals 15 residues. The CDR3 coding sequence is TGTGCCAGCAGCTTATGGGGGTCGGGCACAGATACGCAGTATTTT. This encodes CASSLWGSGTDTQYF.

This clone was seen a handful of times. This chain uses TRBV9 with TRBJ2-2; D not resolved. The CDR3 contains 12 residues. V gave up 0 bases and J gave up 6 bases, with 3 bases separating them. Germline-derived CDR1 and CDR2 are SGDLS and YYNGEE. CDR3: CASSVVAGELFF. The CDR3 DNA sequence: TGTGCCAGCAGCGTAGTGGCCGGGGAGCTGTTTTTT.

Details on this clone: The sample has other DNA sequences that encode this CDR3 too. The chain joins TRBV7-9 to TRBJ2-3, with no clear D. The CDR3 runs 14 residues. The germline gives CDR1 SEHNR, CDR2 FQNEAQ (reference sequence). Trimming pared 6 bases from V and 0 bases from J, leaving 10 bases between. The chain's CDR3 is CASSFGVSTDTQYF. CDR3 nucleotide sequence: TGTGCCAGCAGTTTTGGGGTTAGCACAGATACGCAGTATTTT.

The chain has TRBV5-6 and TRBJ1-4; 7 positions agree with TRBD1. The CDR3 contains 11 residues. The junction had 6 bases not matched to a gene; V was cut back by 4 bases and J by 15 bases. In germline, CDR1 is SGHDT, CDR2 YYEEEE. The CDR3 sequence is CASSGRTGMFF. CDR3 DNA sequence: TGTGCCAGCAGCGGACGGACAGGAATGTTTTTT.

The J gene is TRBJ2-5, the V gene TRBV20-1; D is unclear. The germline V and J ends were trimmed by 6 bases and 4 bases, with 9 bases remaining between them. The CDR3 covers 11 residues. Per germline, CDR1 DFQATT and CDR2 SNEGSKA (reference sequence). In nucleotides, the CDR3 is TGCAGTGCCCCCCTGGGAGAGACCCAGTACTTC. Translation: CSAPLGETQYF.

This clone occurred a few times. Here the CDR3 reads CASSYSTWIETQYF. CDR3 in DNA: TGTGCCAGCAGTTACTCGACCTGGATAGAGACCCAGTACTTC. This chain connects TRBV6-6 to TRBJ2-5; D is unclear. The CDR3 spans 14 residues. Trimming removed 0 bases from V and 4 bases from J, with 9 bases in between. CDR1 is MNHNY, CDR2 SVGAGI, per germline (reference sequence).

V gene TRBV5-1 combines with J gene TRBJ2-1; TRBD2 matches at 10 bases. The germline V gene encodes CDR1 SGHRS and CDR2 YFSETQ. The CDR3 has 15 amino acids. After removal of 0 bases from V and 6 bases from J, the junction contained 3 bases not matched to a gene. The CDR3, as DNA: TGCGCCAGCAGCTTGGATCCTAGCGGGAGCAATGAGCAGTTCTTC. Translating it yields CASSLDPSGSNEQFF.

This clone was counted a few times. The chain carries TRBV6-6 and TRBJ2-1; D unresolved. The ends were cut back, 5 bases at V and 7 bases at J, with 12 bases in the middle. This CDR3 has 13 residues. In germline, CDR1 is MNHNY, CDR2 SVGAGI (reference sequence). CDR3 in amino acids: CASSAAVGNEQFF. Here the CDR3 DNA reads TGTGCCAGCAGTGCTGCCGTGGGGAATGAGCAGTTCTTC.

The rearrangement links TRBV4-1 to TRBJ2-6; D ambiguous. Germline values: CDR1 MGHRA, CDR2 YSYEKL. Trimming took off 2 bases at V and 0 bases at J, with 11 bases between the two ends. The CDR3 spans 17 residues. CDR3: CASSQRSGPSGANVLTF. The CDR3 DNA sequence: TGCGCCAGCAGCCAAAGATCGGGTCCCTCTGGGGCCAACGTCCTGACTTTC.

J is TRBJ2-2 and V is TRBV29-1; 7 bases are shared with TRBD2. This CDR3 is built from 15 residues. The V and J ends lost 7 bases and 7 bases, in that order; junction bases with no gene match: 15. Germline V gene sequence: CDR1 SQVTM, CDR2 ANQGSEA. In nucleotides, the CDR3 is TGCAGCGGTTCAAGGGGAGCGGGAACGGGCGGGGAGCTGTTTTTT. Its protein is CSGSRGAGTGGELFF.